Each of the 25 T cell receptor beta chains below was sequenced from the same sample in a study of long-term antiretroviral therapy in people with HIV. The immunoSEQ assay was v3.0, run at survey level. Repertoires were generated with immunoSEQ multiplex PCR, while TCRdb's copy carries only in-frame clones and drops some. The sample shows 30,000 to 40,000 clones, 83% of them seen only once. Sequenced material: unsorted PBMCs, taken 0.4 years before starting antiretroviral therapy. Receptor source: a man aged 18 to 30 with HIV.

This clone was detected only a few times. CDR3 residues: CASSPSPLQGAVYGYTF. As DNA, the CDR3 is TGTGCCAGCAGTCCCTCTCCCTTGCAGGGGGCCGTTTATGGCTACACCTTC. The V and J genes are TRBV27 and TRBJ1-2, with 8 bases aligning to TRBD1. The CDR3 runs 17 residues. V shed 5 bases, J shed 5 bases, and the junction held 16 bases outside the gene matches. Germline-derived CDR1 and CDR2 are MNHEY and SMNVEV (reference sequence).

The genes are TRBV6-6 and TRBJ2-3; 7 nucleotides agree with TRBD2. V lost 7 bases to trimming and J lost 4 bases; unmatched junction nucleotides: 5. CDR1 MNHNY and CDR2 SVGAGI come from the germline V gene (reference sequence). The CDR3 is 13 residues long. CDR3 sequence: CASKAGDSDTQYF. In DNA form, the CDR3 reads TGTGCCAGCAAGGCGGGAGATTCAGATACGCAGTATTTT.

The chain joins TRBV29-1 to TRBJ2-7; D is undetermined. The V end was cut by 4 bases, the J end by 2 bases, with 21 bases between. Germline-derived CDR1 and CDR2 are SQVTM and ANQGSEA. This CDR3 has 16 residues. CDR3 residues: CSVAGAYDLTPYEQYF. The CDR3 DNA reads as TGCAGCGTTGCAGGCGCCTACGACCTGACCCCCTACGAGCAGTACTTC.

The chain uses TRBV19 and TRBJ2-5; 10 nucleotides align to TRBD2. J was trimmed by 4 bases and V by 1 base; bases with no gene match: 9. The CDR3 totals 17 residues. Germline V gene sequence: CDR1 LNHDA, CDR2 SQIVND (reference sequence). In DNA form, the CDR3 reads TGTGCCAGTAGTATAGTTGGTAGCGGGAGGAAGGGAGAGACCCAGTACTTC. It yields the protein CASSIVGSGRKGETQYF. Together with reference TRBV19 and TRBJ2-5, the CDR3 gives the full variable domain: DGGITQSPKYLFRKEGQNVTLSCEQNLNHDAMYWYRQDPGQGLRLIYYSQIVNDFQKGDIAEGYSVSREKKESFPLTVTSAQKNPTAFYLCASSIVGSGRKGETQYFGPGTRLLVL.

The chain employs TRBV28 and TRBJ2-7; the D gene is possibly TRBD2 (6 bases). This CDR3 has 14 residues. In germline, CDR1 is MDHEN, CDR2 SYDVKM. The V end lost 2 bases, the J end lost 1 base, and 9 bases lay between the germline ends. The CDR3 region is CASSLAGWSYEQYF. Here the CDR3 DNA reads TGTGCCAGCAGTTTAGCGGGATGGTCCTACGAGCAGTACTTC. Supplemented by reference TRBV28 and TRBJ2-7, the full variable domain reads DVKVTQSSRYLVKRTGEKVFLECVQDMDHENMFWYRQDPGLGLRLIYFSYDVKMKEKGDIPEGYSVSREKKERFSLILESASTNQTSMYLCASSLAGWSYEQYFGPGTRLTVT.

This clone was counted a single time. This rearrangement joins TRBV15 to TRBJ2-1, with TRBD2 as a possible D gene (6 bases). V was clipped by 5 bases and J by 6 bases, with 20 bases between them. The CDR3 extends over 16 amino acids. CDR1 is LNHNV, CDR2 YYDKDF, per germline (reference sequence). The CDR3: CATSAKPREVRNEQFF. In DNA, the CDR3 is TGTGCCACCAGCGCAAAACCGAGGGAGGTACGCAATGAGCAGTTCTTC.

The chain links TRBV7-9 to TRBJ2-2; possibly TRBD1 for D (6 bases). CDR3 length: 13 residues. Germline V gene data show CDR1 as SEHNR and CDR2 as FQNEAQ (reference sequence). Trimming left V 10 bases short and J 2 bases short, with 11 bases between. CDR3 in amino acids: CAKRTDNTGELFF. Here the CDR3 DNA reads TGTGCCAAACGGACAGACAACACCGGGGAGCTGTTTTTT.

The rearrangement links TRBV4-1 to TRBJ2-5; D is ambiguous. CDR3 length: 13 residues. Germline CDR1 is MGHRA and CDR2 is YSYEKL. Trimming shortened V by 0 bases and J by 5 bases, and 7 bases separated the two germline ends. CDR3 sequence reads: CASSQEGRETQYF. CDR3 coding DNA: TGCGCCAGCAGCCAAGAGGGAAGGGAGACCCAGTACTTC.

The CDR3 nucleotides read TGTGCCAGCAGCCAAGGGGCCCGAGTAGGGGCGGGAGGTGGGACCGGGGAGCTGTTTTTT. Residues: CASSQGARVGAGGGTGELFF. The chain recombines TRBV4-2 with TRBJ2-2; 8 nucleotides line up with TRBD2. The V segment lost 1 base and the J segment 5 bases; nucleotides outside the gene matches: 18. Looked up from germline, CDR1 is LGHNA and CDR2 is YNFKEQ. CDR3 length: 20 residues.

The genes are TRBV27 and TRBJ2-1; 9 bases fit TRBD2. The germline V gene has CDR1 MNHEY and CDR2 SMNVEV (reference sequence). This CDR3 contains 14 residues. J was trimmed by 2 bases and V by 7 bases; bases with no gene match: 3. The CDR3 is CASTWTSAYNEQFF. CDR3 bases: TGTGCCAGCACTTGGACTAGCGCCTACAATGAGCAGTTCTTC.

The table lists this clone with a few counts. J is TRBJ2-7 and V is TRBV11-1, with D unclear. V lost 2 bases to trimming and J lost 1 base, with 6 bases between them. CDR1 is SGHAT, CDR2 FQDESV, per germline (reference sequence). The CDR3 is made up of 13 amino acids. The CDR3 sequence is CASSLRISYEQYF. As DNA, the CDR3 is TGTGCCAGCAGCTTACGCATTTCCTACGAGCAGTACTTC.

The V call is TRBV7-2, the J call TRBJ2-3; D call uncertain. Germline loops: CDR1 SGHTA, CDR2 FQGNSA. The V and J ends lost 5 bases and 2 bases respectively, with 14 bases between them. The CDR3 runs to 15 residues. As DNA, the CDR3 is TGTGCCAGCAGCCCGCGCTCCCGTTACACAGATACGCAGTATTTT. This codes for CASSPRSRYTDTQYF.

This clone came up once. V gene TRBV23-1 combines with J gene TRBJ2-6; D may be TRBD1 (5 bases). TRBV23-1 is labeled an ORF, and its function is uncertain. Deletions cut 4 bases from V and 0 bases from J, with 25 bases between. There are 21 residues in the CDR3. The CDR3 loop is CASSPTSPTEPSSSGANVLTF. The DNA of the CDR3 is TGCGCCAGCAGTCCTACTTCCCCGACAGAGCCCTCTAGCTCTGGGGCCAACGTCCTGACTTTC.

V gene TRBV27 combines with J gene TRBJ2-5; 9 bases map to TRBD2. Germline values: CDR1 MNHEY, CDR2 SMNVEV (reference sequence). This CDR3 comprises 16 residues. With 2 bases clipped from V and 5 bases from J, the junction kept 9 bases outside the gene matches. The CDR3 sequence is CASSLGGGGAEETQYF. The DNA of the CDR3 is TGTGCCAGCAGTTTAGGGGGCGGGGGGGCGGAGGAGACCCAGTACTTC.

This rearrangement joins TRBV5-4 to TRBJ1-2, with 7 bases fitting TRBD1. J lost 2 bases, V lost 2 bases, and 6 bases had no gene match. This CDR3 region has 15 residues. Germline V CDR1 and CDR2: SGHNT, YYREEE (reference sequence). CDR3 protein: CASSFAGTANYGYTF. CDR3 bases: TGTGCCAGCAGCTTCGCAGGGACAGCCAACTATGGCTACACCTTC.

The J gene is TRBJ1-3, the V gene TRBV5-1; D is possibly TRBD1 (5 bases). CDR3 size: 13 residues. Germline V gene data show CDR1 as SGHRS and CDR2 as YFSETQ. V was cut by 0 bases and J by 8 bases, with 9 bases left in between. CDR3: CASSLDGADTIYF. The CDR3 DNA follows: TGCGCCAGCAGCTTGGATGGGGCGGACACCATATATTTT.

The chain combines TRBV4-3 with TRBJ1-2, with TRBD1 as a possible D gene (5 bases). The length of the CDR3 is 13 residues. V lost 4 bases, J lost 4 bases, and 10 bases lay in between. Germline V gene data show CDR1 as LGHNA and CDR2 as YSLEER. In DNA form, the CDR3 reads TGCGCCAGCAGCCGAGACAGCCTCTATGGCTACACCTTC. It encodes CASSRDSLYGYTF.

V is TRBV30 and J is TRBJ1-1; 9 bases match TRBD1. V lost 3 bases, J lost 8 bases, and 4 bases stayed unmatched. Germline assignment: CDR1 GTSNPN and CDR2 SVGIG (reference sequence). CDR3 length: 12 residues. The DNA for the CDR3 is TGTGCCTGGAGGGTGACAGGGGGAGAAGCTTTCTTT. It translates to CAWRVTGGEAFF.

The chain joins TRBV2 to TRBJ1-1; the D gene is possibly TRBD1 (5 bases). This CDR3 region has 13 residues. Germline V gene sequence: CDR1 SNHLY, CDR2 FYNNEI. V was pared by 10 bases and J by 4 bases, with 16 bases between. The CDR3: CATRVGQGTEAFF. The CDR3, as DNA: TGTGCCACAAGGGTAGGGCAGGGCACTGAAGCTTTCTTT.

CDR3 sequence (DNA): TGTGCCAGCAGCTCCTCGGATGGGGGGCGATCTGGAAACACCATATATTTT. Translating it yields CASSSSDGGRSGNTIYF. This chain joins TRBV7-9 and TRBJ1-3; a possible D gene is TRBD1 (6 bases). The CDR3 extends over 17 amino acids. Germline V gives CDR1 SEHNR, CDR2 FQNEAQ (reference sequence). V was cut by 4 bases and J by 1 base, with 17 bases left in between.

The chain couples TRBV6-4 to TRBJ2-1; 7 bases are a match to TRBD2. Per germline, CDR1 MRHNA and CDR2 SNTAGT. The CDR3 totals 14 residues. The junction had 9 bases not matched to a gene; V was cut back by 5 bases and J by 8 bases. CDR3 DNA sequence: TGTGCCAGCAGTCTTAGCGGGTTTATGGATGAGCAGTTCTTC. Translating it yields CASSLSGFMDEQFF.

A note on this clone: The CDR3 ends on some other residue instead of the conserved phenylalanine or tryptophan, so this is likely a read error. The limits of the CDR3 on the DNA are not certain, so only TCRdb's listed CDR3 is given. The genes are TRBV5-1 and TRBJ2-3; TRBD2 is the table's D call, not checked against the DNA. Germline CDR1 reads SGHRS; CDR2 reads YFSETQ. The CDR3 numbers 10 amino acids, ends counted. CDR3 sequence: CASSGQAGAG.

The chain uses TRBV12-1 and TRBJ2-7; TRBD2, the table's D call, was not compared with the DNA. TRBV12-1 counts as a pseudogene. The CDR3 is 15 residues long. The CDR3 DNA sequence: TGTGCCAGCAGCAACGGGACTAGCGGGAGAGGCGAGCAGTACTTC. It yields the protein CASSNGTSGRGEQYF.

This sequence joins TRBV27 and TRBJ2-7; TRBD1 agrees at 9 bases. Losses at the gene ends were 6 bases for V and 3 bases for J; bases not matched to a gene: 3. This CDR3 region has 13 residues. Germline lookup yields CDR1 MNHEY and CDR2 SMNVEV (reference sequence). CDR3: CASRGQGSYEQYF. The CDR3 nucleotides read TGTGCCAGCAGGGGACAGGGTAGCTACGAGCAGTACTTC.

This chain links TRBV7-6 with TRBJ1-5; D gene uncertain. The CDR3 loop spans 13 amino acids. Germline loops: CDR1 SGHVS, CDR2 FNYEAQ. Trimming took off 2 bases at V and 3 bases at J, with 5 bases between the two ends. The CDR3 DNA sequence: TGTGCCAGCAGCTTAACACCCAATCAGCCCCAGCATTTT. It encodes CASSLTPNQPQHF. Full variable domain (rest looked up from reference TRBV7-6 and TRBJ1-5): GAGVSQSPRYKVTKRGQDVALRCDPISGHVSLYWYRQALGQGPEFLTYFNYEAQQDKSGLPNDRFSAERPEGSISTLTIQRTEQRDSAMYRCASSLTPNQPQHFGDGTRLSIL.